The clone carrying this T cell receptor (beta chain) was found a few times. Its antigen is as yet unknown. TCRdb recomputed calls from the RT-PCR reads with MiXCR, one row per CDR3 protein. Here the sample spans roughly 520,000 distinct CDR3 sequences, 25% being singletons. These data come from a study of response to subunit inactivated influenza vaccine. Study-level results: Few additional T cells are recruited per seasonal influenza vaccination, authors suggested.

Per germline, CDR1 SEHNR and CDR2 FQNEAQ (reference sequence). The CDR3 runs 15 residues. The germline V and J ends were trimmed by 6 bases and 5 bases, with 17 bases remaining between them. Sequencing used CD4+ T cells sorted from PBMCs, obtained around 5 days after vaccination. This sequence was found in a man aged 45-60 years who received an inactivated influenza vaccine. This chain joins TRBV7-9 and TRBJ2-1; D possibly corresponds to TRBD1 (7 bases). The CDR3 loop is CASSHQGGQNNEQFF. CDR3 coding DNA: TGTGCCAGCAGTCACCAGGGGGGACAAAACAATGAGCAGTTCTTC.